The TCR beta chain described here comes from a study of T cell responses to AZD1222 COVID-19 vaccine. In the study overall: Second-dose recipients at about 4 or about 12 weeks were treated as one pooled group.

Whole-study findings and limits: Along spike, vaccine-associated CD4 TCRs were found throughout, with dominance at 160-218 and 743-854. Females outnumbered males among donors, who were mostly white British; clonal diversity was possibly underestimated.

Profiling relied on immunoSEQ multiplex PCR, and the TCRdb table lists in-frame clones only, not all of them. The sample holds roughly 21,000 clones; roughly 80% are singletons and the top ten take approximately 45%. A few counts support this clone. Its target is unknown. With 5 bases removed from V and 4 bases from J, the gap between germline ends came to 12 bases. Germline V lookup: CDR1 MDHEN, CDR2 SYDVKM. The length of the CDR3 is 14 residues. The sequencing here drew on peripheral blood, taken on day 0 of AZD1222 vaccination. V usage is TRBV28 and J usage is TRBJ1-5; D remains ambiguous. The sequence was collected from an adult in good health. The CDR3 region is CASSRTELNQPQHF. The CDR3 DNA reads as TGTGCCAGCAGTCGGACCGAACTGAATCAGCCCCAGCATTTT.